The entry that follows covers one T cell receptor beta chain sequence. The table lists this clonotype with many counts. It lacks a known antigen. No quality values exist for individual bases; no much larger clone is one base distant. Graves' hyperthyroidism was defined as stable when no progression to ophthalmopathy occurred over 18 months of follow-up. Hyperthyroidism patients were aged 18 to 65 years and newly diagnosed, with disease duration of less than 2 months. Any patient with an uncontrolled infection, another autoimmune disease, pregnancy or lactation was excluded. Diagnoses were based on clinical symptoms, serum thyroxine and TRAb, thyroid ultrasound and orbital computed tomography. Ficoll-Paque density gradient centrifugation was used to isolate PBMCs from under 11 ml of fresh peripheral blood. Total RNA was extracted with Trizol reagent, and quality was checked on an Agilent 2100 Bioanalyzer.

The TCR beta CDR3 regions were amplified from RNA transcripts. A first-round RT-PCR of the TCR CDR3 used the HTBI primer set with the Qiagen OneStep RT-PCR kit. The libraries were constructed in a second round of multiplex PCR and then size-selected and purified. Libraries were sequenced paired-end with 100 bp reads on an Illumina HiSeq2000. The paper's processing steps were these. SOAPnuke was used to process the raw data, throwing out any read that contained adapters or uncalled bases, had a mean Phred below 15, or lacked an exact constant-primer or identifier match. High-quality paired reads were merged with COPE v1.2.5, and unique nucleotide sequences were defined as clonotypes. MiTCR v1.1 was used to align the clonotypes against IMGT TRBV, TRBD and TRBJ reference segments. The analysis was restricted to V-J combinations with a frequency above 0.0001, which together covered 99% to 99.2% of the repertoires. The TCS score was defined as F50 (clonal expansion) divided by E x V (chaos), with BLOSUM62-based TCRdist calculated between CDR3 peptides within each V-J. Welch's t-statistics and random forest reduced 500 to 550 V-J features to under 15, which were used in a naive Bayes classifier (R e1071). Clones were called with MiXCR by TCRdb after fastp trimmed the public reads at Q25, and only in-frame beta chains were retained. Records with the same CDR3 protein are collapsed into one entry carrying the most frequent genes and DNA. It is TCRdb's table, rather than the study itself, that gives the V and J calls and clone size. This sample is represented by 250,000 to 300,000 distinct CDR3 sequences; around 13% of them were singletons. Roughly 7.9% of the sample is held by the ten biggest clonotypes.

The entry originates in a study of T cells in Graves' hyperthyroidism and ophthalmopathy (dated by TCRdb to about 2019). Regarding the complete study: Peripheral blood samples were taken at the time of initial diagnosis, prior to any treatment. A discovery cohort of about 100 patients, about 44 with Graves' ophthalmopathy and approximately 57 with stable Graves' hyperthyroidism, was used to find distinguishing TCR V-J signatures. The 100 or so discovery patients were divided at random into training and test sets in a 7:3 ratio. The paper describes TCR Vbeta CDR3 sequencing of 140 or so peripheral blood samples, made up of roughly 45 ophthalmopathy patients, approximately 76 hyperthyroidism patients and 17 progressor patients. Whether ophthalmopathy could be predicted prospectively was tested in an independent validation cohort made up of 18 to 20 hyperthyroidism patients plus 17 patients who later progressed to ophthalmopathy. After sampling, hyperthyroidism patients received methimazole starting at 30 mg daily, and ophthalmopathy patients received high-dose intravenous methylprednisolone. Thyroid tissue and blood T-cell repertoires from more than five Graves' hyperthyroidism patients were also compared in the study.

On the study overall, not on this receptor specifically: Most expanded thyroid clonotypes (frequency above 0.001) were also detected in blood, a finding suggesting that blood repertoires may reflect thyroid immune responses. A model built on a 13 V-J signature distinguished ophthalmopathy from stable hyperthyroidism, reaching about 89% sensitivity and approximately 83% specificity in cross-validation and 80%/75% in testing. In validation, the model predicted progression to ophthalmopathy a median of 6.5 months before onset, with over 60% sensitivity and 72.22% specificity. Sample size was not statistically predetermined, and blinding of investigators to group allocation was not performed.

Counted from cysteine to phenylalanine, this CDR3 has 15 amino acids. The kept DNA is CDR3 alone, 45 bases in frame from the first base. The germline V gene provides CDR1 SGHAT and CDR2 FQNNGV. At the junction V is shortened by 0 bases and J by 0 bases, with 9 bases in between. The origin of this receptor is a woman in her 40s with Graves' hyperthyroidism. The specimen was blood. The receptor chain draws on TRBV11-2 and TRBJ2-7; the D gene is possibly TRBD2, with 5 bases matching. The CDR3 reads as follows: CASSLDFDYSYEQYF. The DNA sequence is given as TGTGCCAGCAGCTTAGATTTTGACTACTCCTACGAGCAGTACTTC. With the portions outside the CDR3 filled from the reference TRBV11-2 and TRBJ2-7 genes, the complete variable region becomes EAGVAQSPRYKIIEKRQSVAFWCNPISGHATLYWYQQILGQGPKLLIQFQNNGVVDDSQLPKDRFSAERLKGVDSTLKIQPAKLEDSAVYLCASSLDFDYSYEQYFGPGTRLTVT.